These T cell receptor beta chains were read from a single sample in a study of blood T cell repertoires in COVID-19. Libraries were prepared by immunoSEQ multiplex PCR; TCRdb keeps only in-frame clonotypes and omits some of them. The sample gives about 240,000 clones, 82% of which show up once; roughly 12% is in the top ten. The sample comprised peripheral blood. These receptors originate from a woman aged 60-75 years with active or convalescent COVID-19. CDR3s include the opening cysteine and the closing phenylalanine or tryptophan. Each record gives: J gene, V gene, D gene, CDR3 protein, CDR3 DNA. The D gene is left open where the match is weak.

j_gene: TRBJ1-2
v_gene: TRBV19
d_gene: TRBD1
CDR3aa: CASIKTGTGNYGYTF
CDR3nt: TGTGCCAGTATTAAAACCGGGACAGGGAACTATGGCTACACCTTC

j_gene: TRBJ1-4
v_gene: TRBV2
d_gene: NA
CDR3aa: CASTRGDSTNEKLFF
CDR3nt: TGTGCCAGCACCCGGGGGGACTCAACTAATGAAAAACTGTTTTTT

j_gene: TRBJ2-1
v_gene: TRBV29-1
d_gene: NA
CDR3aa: CSVDRYNEQFF
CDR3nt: TGCAGCGTTGACAGGTACAATGAGCAGTTCTTC

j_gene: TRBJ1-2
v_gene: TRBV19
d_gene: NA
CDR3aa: CASSTRTGEGNYGYTF
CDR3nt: TGTGCCAGTAGTACCCGGACTGGGGAGGGCAACTATGGCTACACCTTC

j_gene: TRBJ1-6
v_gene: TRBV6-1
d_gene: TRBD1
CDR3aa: CASSKGQGVPYNSPLHF
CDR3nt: TGTGCCAGCAGTAAAGGACAGGGGGTACCCTATAATTCACCCCTCCACTTT

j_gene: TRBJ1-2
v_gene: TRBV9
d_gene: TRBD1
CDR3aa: CASSARDRGKDGYTF
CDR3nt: TGTGCCAGCAGCGCCCGGGACAGGGGGAAGGATGGCTACACCTTC

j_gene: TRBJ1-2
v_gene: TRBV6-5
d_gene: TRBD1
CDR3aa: CASSYARGPGGYTF
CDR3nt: TGTGCCAGCAGTTACGCAAGGGGGCCCGGTGGCTACACCTTC

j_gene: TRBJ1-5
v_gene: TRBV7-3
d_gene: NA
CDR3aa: CASSRGSNQPQHF
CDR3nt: TGTGCCAGCAGTCGAGGGAGCAATCAGCCCCAGCATTTT

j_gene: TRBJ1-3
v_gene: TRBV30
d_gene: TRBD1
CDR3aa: CAWNRDRGHGGTIYF
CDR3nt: TGTGCCTGGAACCGGGACAGGGGCCACGGAGGCACCATATATTTT

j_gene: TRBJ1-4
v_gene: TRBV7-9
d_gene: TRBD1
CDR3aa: CASSAGQVATNEKLFF
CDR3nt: TGTGCCAGCAGCGCGGGACAGGTTGCAACTAATGAAAAACTGTTTTTT

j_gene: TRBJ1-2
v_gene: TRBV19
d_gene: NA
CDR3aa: CASSTGSGYGYTF
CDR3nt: TGTGCCAGTAGTACGGGTTCTGGCTATGGCTACACCTTC

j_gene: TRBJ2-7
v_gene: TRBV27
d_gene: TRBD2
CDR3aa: CASALGGYGIYEQYF
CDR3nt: TGTGCCAGCGCCTTGGGGGGGTACGGGATTTACGAGCAGTACTTC

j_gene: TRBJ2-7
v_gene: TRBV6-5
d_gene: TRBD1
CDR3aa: CASRTGQGDYEQYF
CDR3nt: TGTGCCAGCAGGACAGGACAGGGAGACTACGAGCAGTACTTC

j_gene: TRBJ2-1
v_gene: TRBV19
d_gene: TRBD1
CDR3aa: CASSPGRDRLRKEQFF
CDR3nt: TGTGCCAGTAGCCCGGGCCGGGACAGACTGAGGAAAGAGCAGTTCTTC